This T cell receptor (beta chain) was sequenced for a study of blood T cells in healthy people across ages (dated by TCRdb to 2015 to 2017). As for the study more broadly: In model experiments, roughly one uniquely barcoded TCR beta cDNA molecule per two T cells was captured by template switching. Four age groups were formed from the donors: young (average roughly 16 years), middle-aged (less than 40), aged (around 68) and long-lived (about 80). To avoid experimental bias, donors of different ages were spread randomly across the sequencing lanes. Two additional independent replicas of 1 million unique cDNA reads from the same blood draw were analyzed for two donors (one aged 18 to 29 and one aged 80 or older). To track age-related changes in TCR beta repertoire diversity, the study relied on deep sequencing normalized with unique cDNA molecular identifiers. Study-wide findings and limitations: Conclusive comparison of naive and antigen-experienced compartments was prevented by the profiling of bulk unsorted PBMCs. Observed TCR beta diversity per million T cells fell roughly linearly with age, and a significant reduction was already apparent by age around 40. Total diversity estimates from one million sequenced T cells were considered lower bounds and underestimates. There was a strong correlation between observed TCR beta diversity and the percentage of naive T cells measured by flow cytometry. Because donor CMV infection status was unknown, age-related changes in expanded clonotypes were potentially confounded. Compared with the aged group, the long-lived group had more naive CD4+ T cells, fewer expanded clones and increased TCR diversity, suggesting age selection.

This clonotype was counted a few times. This clone's antigen is unknown. Base qualities are not at hand, and no much larger clone is one base apart. The donors were about 40 Caucasian individuals from Russia, aged roughly 6 to 100 years, who were systemically healthy. Each donor gave ten milliliters of peripheral blood, collected into EDTA-treated Vacutainer tubes. Ficoll-Paque density-gradient centrifugation was used to isolate PBMCs, with at least 6 million per sample. Trizol reagent was used to extract total RNA from PBMCs, with at least 5 micrograms per sample. Naive CD45RAhigh/CD27high T cell percentages were measured by flow cytometry on a PBMC aliquot from every donor. Preparation of the library involved 5' RACE. Sequencer: Illumina HiSeq 2500. The second PCR ran for roughly 7 to 12 cycles and used a J-beta primer mix along with a sample-barcoded 5' primer. A unique molecular identifier was introduced onto each TCR beta cDNA molecule by a template-switch 5' adaptor carrying 12 random nucleotides. At least 2.5 million CDR3-containing paired-end reads were obtained from each sample. First-strand cDNA was synthesized from all RNA with the Mint cDNA synthesis kit, primed by a TRBC-specific oligonucleotide. Following uracil-DNA glycosylase treatment, a first 18-cycle PCR with universal primers M1SS and BC2_uni_R was performed on all cDNA. The original methods were these. For normalization, 1 million high-quality reads were randomly selected from each sample, with every read carrying a distinct molecular identifier. Instead of being binned into consensus sequences, reads with shared molecular identifiers were discarded. MiTCR, with a Q25 quality threshold and the strictest error-elimination algorithm, was used for CDR3 identification, clonotype clustering and error correction. A nonparametric unseen species model with Euler transformation was used to estimate a lower bound on total TCR beta diversity. The public reads were reprocessed in TCRdb via fastp at Q25 and MiXCR, keeping in-frame beta chains. Each CDR3 protein appears once, grouped with its most common genes and DNA. The V and J calls and clone size are TCRdb's, not the authors'. Within this sample are approximately 800,000 distinct CDR3 sequences, with roughly 35% of them counted one time only. The ten largest make up roughly 13% of the sample.

Including the terminal cysteine and phenylalanine, the CDR3 comprises 15 residues. Only the CDR3 DNA is retained, 45 bases long and in frame from the first base. V and J are truncated by 2 bases and 4 bases respectively, leaving an intervening sequence of 13 bases. CDR1 and CDR2, per the germline V gene (reference sequence), are MNHNY and SVGAGI. The TCR originated in a man in his late teens or twenties in good health. This receptor chain uses TRBV6-6 and TRBJ2-3; the D gene is perhaps TRBD1, from 7 matching bases. The material sequenced was blood. The CDR3 reads CASSYPQGGPDTQYF. The DNA sequence is given as TGTGCCAGCAGTTACCCCCAGGGGGGACCAGATACGCAGTATTTT.